The 29 T cell receptor beta chains below come from one sample, sequenced in a study of blood T cell repertoires in COVID-19. The protocol was immunoSEQ multiplex PCR, while the TCRdb copy is restricted to in-frame clones and leaves out a portion. The sample lists fewer than 400,000 clones, 80% to 90% occurring once. Sequenced input: PBMCs or T cells enriched from blood (not recorded which). The receptors stem from a man aged 25 to 40 who had recovered from COVID-19.

J is TRBJ1-4 and V is TRBV4-3; no clear D gene. Deletions cut 0 bases from V and 7 bases from J, with 3 bases between. Germline V gene sequence: CDR1 LGHNA, CDR2 YSLEER. This CDR3 comprises 12 residues. DNA of the CDR3: TGCGCCAGCAGCCAAGATAGTGAAAAACTGTTTTTT. Amino acids: CASSQDSEKLFF.

The V and J genes are TRBV3-1 (or the pseudogene TRBV3-2) and TRBJ2-7; the D gene is possibly TRBD2 (5 bases). This CDR3 has 17 amino acids. Germline V gene sequence: CDR1 LGHDT, CDR2 YNNKEL (reference sequence). Trimming shortened V by 1 base and J by 9 bases, and 25 bases separated the two germline ends. The CDR3 here is CASSQVYGRVSEGGQYF. The CDR3 DNA sequence: TGTGCCAGCAGCCAAGTATATGGTAGAGTTAGTGAGGGCGGGCAGTACTTC.

This rearrangement joins TRBV7-2 to TRBJ1-4; possibly TRBD1 for D (5 bases). This CDR3 is 14 amino acids long. Per germline, CDR1 SGHTA and CDR2 FQGNSA. V gave up 2 bases and J gave up 4 bases, with 8 bases separating them. CDR3 coding DNA: TGTGCCAGCAGCTTATTCGGGGGTAATGAAAAACTGTTTTTT. This encodes CASSLFGGNEKLFF. Drawing the rest from reference TRBV7-2 and TRBJ1-4, the complete variable domain is GAGVSQSPSNKVTEKGKDVELRCDPISGHTALYWYRQSLGQGLEFLIYFQGNSAPDKSGLPSDRFSAERTGGSVSTLTIQRTQQEDSAVYLCASSLFGGNEKLFFGSGTQLSVL.

This clone was observed once. The chain combines TRBV18 with TRBJ2-7, with 8 bases aligning to TRBD2. The V segment lost 6 bases and the J segment 6 bases; nucleotides outside the gene matches: 13. CDR1 KGHSH and CDR2 LQKENI come from the germline V gene. This CDR3 spans 15 amino acids. In DNA form, the CDR3 reads TGTGCCAGCTCCCCGGGGGGGAGGCTTCTAATCGAGCAGTACTTC. It is translated as CASSPGGRLLIEQYF.

This chain uses TRBV3-1 (or the pseudogene TRBV3-2) with TRBJ2-1; a weak D match, TRBD2 (7 bases). V dropped 2 bases and J dropped 7 bases, with 12 bases sitting between them. The CDR3 runs to 14 residues. Germline lookup yields CDR1 LGHDT and CDR2 YNNKEL (reference sequence). In DNA form, the CDR3 reads TGTGCCAGCAGCCAAAGGGGGGGCCCTAATGAGCAGTTCTTC. This translates into CASSQRGGPNEQFF.

This clone has just a few counts. The V call is TRBV9, the J call TRBJ1-3, with 7 bases fitting TRBD1. Germline CDR1 is SGDLS and CDR2 is YYNGEE. The CDR3 covers 16 residues. V shed 4 bases and J 2 bases; nucleotides not matched to a gene: 9. The CDR3 sequence: CASSTRQGRAGNTIYF. CDR3 nucleotide sequence: TGTGCCAGCAGCACGAGACAGGGACGCGCTGGAAACACCATATATTTT. Variable domain in full (rest from reference TRBV9 and TRBJ1-3): DSGVTQTPKHLITATGQRVTLRCSPRSGDLSVYWYQQSLDQGLQFLIQYYNGEERAKGNILERFSAQQFPDLHSELNLSSLELGDSALYFCASSTRQGRAGNTIYFGEGSWLTVV.

This chain joins TRBV7-3 and TRBJ1-1, with a weak D call TRBD1 (5 bases). Germline CDR1 SGHTA, CDR2 FQGTGA. Trimming pared 2 bases from V and 4 bases from J, leaving 14 bases between. This CDR3 has 15 amino acids. The DNA of the CDR3 is TGTGCCAGCAGCTTATCGCAGGGTAGGAGCACTGAAGCTTTCTTT. This translates into CASSLSQGRSTEAFF.

This sequence joins TRBV6-6 and TRBJ1-2; maybe TRBD1 (6 bases). Per germline, CDR1 MNHNY and CDR2 SVGAGI (reference sequence). V lost 5 bases to trimming and J lost 6 bases, with 19 bases between them. CDR3 length: 15 residues. Here the CDR3 reads CASSANPGQVHGYTF. The CDR3 region has the DNA TGTGCCAGCAGTGCCAATCCGGGACAAGTCCATGGCTACACCTTC.

In DNA form, the CDR3 reads TGCGCCAGCAGCTTGGGGGCCCGGGGAGGGGATTACACTGAAGCTTTCTTT. Its protein is CASSLGARGGDYTEAFF. The genes are TRBV5-1 and TRBJ1-1; D perhaps matches TRBD1 (5 bases). V lost 0 bases and J lost 3, with 18 bases in between. Germline loops: CDR1 SGHRS, CDR2 YFSETQ. The CDR3 sequence is 17 residues long.

The V gene is TRBV7-9, the J gene TRBJ1-5; D perhaps matches TRBD1 (5 bases). The CDR3 has 16 amino acids. V lost 10 bases and J lost 0, with 19 bases in between. Germline CDR1 reads SEHNR; CDR2 reads FQNEAQ (reference sequence). CDR3 loop: CATETLTVYSNQPQHF. For the CDR3, the DNA is TGTGCCACCGAAACCCTGACAGTCTATAGCAATCAGCCCCAGCATTTT.

The sample holds one count of this clone. The chain uses TRBV19 and TRBJ1-2; 7 bases line up with TRBD1. CDR3 length: 16 amino acids. With V trimmed by 3 bases and J by 6 bases, 13 bases remained unmatched. The germline gives CDR1 LNHDA, CDR2 SQIVND (reference sequence). Here the CDR3 DNA reads TGTGCCAGTAGTATGTTTCTTCCGACAGGGTTGGATGGCTACACCTTC. Encoded protein: CASSMFLPTGLDGYTF. The variable domain in full, with the rest retrieved from reference TRBV19 and TRBJ1-2, is DGGITQSPKYLFRKEGQNVTLSCEQNLNHDAMYWYRQDPGQGLRLIYYSQIVNDFQKGDIAEGYSVSREKKESFPLTVTSAQKNPTAFYLCASSMFLPTGLDGYTFGSGTRLTVV.

This clone was picked up a small number of times. The V gene is TRBV2, the J gene TRBJ1-2; no clear D gene. The CDR3 contains 14 residues. V lost 4 bases, J lost 1 base, and 10 bases lay in between. Germline lookup yields CDR1 SNHLY and CDR2 FYNNEI. The CDR3 reads CASSGTVNNYGYTF. In DNA, the CDR3 is TGTGCCAGCAGTGGTACGGTTAATAACTATGGCTACACCTTC.

The chain links TRBV7-9 to TRBJ1-2, with 9 nucleotides matching TRBD1. J gave up 4 bases and V 5 bases, and 11 bases lay outside the gene matches. CDR1 and CDR2 (germline): SEHNR, FQNEAQ (reference sequence). The CDR3 is 16 amino acids. Written as DNA, the CDR3 is TGTGCCAGCAGCCACGTGACAGGGGGAGCACTCTATGGCTACACCTTC. This codes for CASSHVTGGALYGYTF.

The CDR3 spells CANETGDNQPQHF. The CDR3 DNA follows: TGCGCCAACGAAACAGGGGACAACCAGCCCCAGCATTTT. The V and J genes are TRBV5-1 and TRBJ1-5, with 7 bases matching TRBD1. J gave up 7 bases and V 9 bases, and 10 bases lay outside the gene matches. The CDR3 contains 13 residues. Germline V gene data show CDR1 as SGHRS and CDR2 as YFSETQ.

This chain joins TRBV15 and TRBJ2-1; 8 positions match TRBD1. The CDR3 covers 16 residues. The junction had 9 bases not matched to a gene; V was cut back by 6 bases and J by 2 bases. Germline V gene data show CDR1 as LNHNV and CDR2 as YYDKDF (reference sequence). CDR3 amino acids: CATRGGTDRAYNEQFF. CDR3 nucleotide sequence: TGTGCCACCAGGGGGGGTACGGACAGGGCCTACAATGAGCAGTTCTTC.

This chain connects TRBV7-6 to TRBJ2-7, with 8 bases aligning to TRBD1. After removal of 4 bases from V and 7 bases from J, the junction contained 9 bases not matched to a gene. This CDR3 contains 14 residues. CDR1 SGHVS and CDR2 FNYEAQ come from the germline V gene. The CDR3 nucleotides read TGTGCCAGCAGCTCCGGACAGGGAATAGGGGAGCAGTACTTC. Translating gives CASSSGQGIGEQYF.

This chain connects TRBV7-2 to TRBJ2-1, with 11 positions matching TRBD2. The germline V gene encodes CDR1 SGHTA and CDR2 FQGNSA. The CDR3 is 18 amino acids. The junction had 8 bases not matched to a gene; V was cut back by 4 bases and J by 0 bases. CDR3 loop: CASSSPSGGPVSYNEQFF. The CDR3, as DNA: TGTGCCAGCAGCTCCCCTAGCGGGGGGCCGGTCTCCTACAATGAGCAGTTCTTC.

CDR3 protein: CASSSQTSGTEQFF. The DNA of the CDR3 is TGCGCCAGCAGCTCCCAAACTAGCGGGACTGAGCAGTTCTTC. The chain recombines TRBV5-1 with TRBJ2-1; 10 bases align to TRBD2. The CDR3 totals 14 residues. Looked up from germline, CDR1 is SGHRS and CDR2 is YFSETQ. Trimming at V came to 3 bases and at J to 9 bases, leaving 6 bases not matched to a gene.

This chain joins TRBV7-9 and TRBJ1-2; no firm D call. Trimming took off 1 base at V and 2 bases at J, with 11 bases between the two ends. Germline V CDR1 and CDR2: SEHNR, FQNEAQ (reference sequence). This CDR3 has 15 amino acids. This CDR3 is CASSLVNAGNYGYTF. Here the CDR3 DNA reads TGTGCCAGCAGCTTAGTCAATGCAGGAAACTATGGCTACACCTTC.

The V gene is TRBV6-2 or TRBV6-3, the J gene TRBJ2-2, with 10 bases fitting TRBD2. From germline, CDR1 is MNHEY and CDR2 SVGEGT. This CDR3 comprises 16 residues. Trimming at V came to 4 bases and at J to 6 bases, leaving 8 bases not matched to a gene. The CDR3 nucleotides read TGTGCCAGCAGTTCGTTCTTAGCGGGGGGCCCCGGGGAGCTGTTTTTT. Its translation is CASSSFLAGGPGELFF.

CDR3 loop: CASSAMDRAGNTIYF. The DNA of the CDR3 is TGTGCCAGCAGCGCCATGGACAGGGCTGGAAACACCATATATTTT. The chain has TRBV9 and TRBJ1-3; 8 bases align to TRBD1. Looked up from germline, CDR1 is SGDLS and CDR2 is YYNGEE. This CDR3 contains 15 residues. Losses at the gene ends were 3 bases for V and 2 bases for J; bases not matched to a gene: 4. Using reference TRBV9 and TRBJ1-3 for the parts outside the CDR3, the full variable domain is DSGVTQTPKHLITATGQRVTLRCSPRSGDLSVYWYQQSLDQGLQFLIQYYNGEERAKGNILERFSAQQFPDLHSELNLSSLELGDSALYFCASSAMDRAGNTIYFGEGSWLTVV.

The chain employs TRBV6-5 and TRBJ1-2; D is perhaps TRBD1 (5 bases). The germline gives CDR1 MNHEY, CDR2 SVGAGI. The CDR3 runs to 12 residues. The V and J ends lost 6 bases and 4 bases respectively, with 9 bases between them. The DNA of the CDR3 is TGTGCCAGCAGGAGCGACAGCTATGGCTACACCTTC. It specifies CASRSDSYGYTF.

The chain recombines TRBV9 with TRBJ1-4; weak D call: TRBD1 (5 bases). Germline CDR1 SGDLS, CDR2 YYNGEE. Between the trimmed V and J ends, which lost 4 bases and 4 bases, there was a span of 11 bases. The CDR3 contains 14 residues. The CDR3 protein is CASSTQGLNEKLFF. The CDR3 bases are TGTGCCAGCAGCACCCAGGGCCTTAATGAAAAACTGTTTTTT.

Concerning this clone: No conserved phenylalanine or tryptophan ends this CDR3, so it is likely a read error. The DNA is omitted, as the CDR3 cannot be located on it reliably, and the CDR3 follows TCRdb's listing. The chain carries TRBV19 and TRBJ2-4; TRBD1 was called by the table and not checked on the DNA. Germline lookup yields CDR1 LNHDA and CDR2 SQIVND (reference sequence). Termini included, the CDR3 measures 10 amino acids. The CDR3 loop reads CASSMDSGLI.

CDR3 bases: TGTGCCAGCAGCGTAGAGGGGAACTATGGCTACACCTTC. This codes for CASSVEGNYGYTF. The chain employs TRBV9 and TRBJ1-2; perhaps TRBD1 as D (5 bases). The V end lost 0 bases, the J end lost 2 bases, and 5 bases lay between the germline ends. The CDR3 length is 13 residues. From germline, CDR1 is SGDLS and CDR2 YYNGEE.

The chain combines TRBV9 with TRBJ2-3; D is unclear. Trimming left V 0 bases short and J 3 bases short, with 2 bases between. The CDR3 extends over 12 amino acids. The germline CDR1 and CDR2 sequences are SGDLS and YYNGEE. Here the CDR3 DNA reads TGTGCCAGCAGCGTAGCTACAGATACGCAGTATTTT. Protein product: CASSVATDTQYF.

This clone was counted once. The V and J genes are TRBV19 and TRBJ1-3; D is unclear. Germline V lookup: CDR1 LNHDA, CDR2 SQIVND (reference sequence). This CDR3 contains 14 residues. Trimming removed 4 bases from V and 0 bases from J, with 7 bases in between. Here the CDR3 reads CASSTVNSGNTIYF. CDR3 DNA sequence: TGTGCCAGTAGTACGGTCAACTCTGGAAACACCATATATTTT.

The chain employs TRBV9 and TRBJ2-7; 8 bases line up with TRBD2. With 0 bases clipped from V and 4 bases from J, the junction kept 6 bases outside the gene matches. The germline V gene has CDR1 SGDLS and CDR2 YYNGEE. The CDR3 length is 15 residues. CDR3: CASSVVGGGPYEQYF. The CDR3 bases are TGTGCCAGCAGCGTAGTCGGGGGGGGCCCGTACGAGCAGTACTTC.

V usage is TRBV6-5 and J usage is TRBJ1-1, with D unresolved. Between the trimmed V and J ends, which lost 8 bases and 3 bases, there was a span of 13 bases. The CDR3 is made up of 13 amino acids. In germline, CDR1 is MNHEY, CDR2 SVGAGI. The CDR3 region has the DNA TGTGCCAGCCTGTCCACTTTCTACACTGAAGCTTTCTTT. It is translated as CASLSTFYTEAFF.